The T cell receptor (beta chain) under discussion was sequenced for a study of Graves' ophthalmopathy and Graves' hyperthyroidism. Study results and limitations: Separation of ophthalmopathy from stable hyperthyroidism was achieved by a 13-signature model, at around 90% sensitivity and approximately 84% specificity.

Amplified TCR beta CDR3 regions were obtained using RNA transcripts as template. The first round was an RT-PCR with HTBI primers, and the second round was a multiplex PCR. TCRdb ran MiXCR on the multiplex PCR reads and lists one entry per CDR3 protein. The repertoire holds hundreds of thousands of distinct CDR3 sequences, with more than 40% as singletons. All donors with ophthalmopathy were recorded as having moderate-to-severe activity, CAS ≥3, NOSPECS ≥4 and a duration under 3 months. Sampling approximately 10 ml of fresh peripheral blood provided the PBMCs. This clonotype has only a few counts. Its target is not known. CDR3 length: 15 residues. CDR1 SGHAT and CDR2 FQNNGV come from the germline V gene. V shed 2 bases and J shed 4 bases, with 15 bases lying between them.

The J gene is TRBJ2-7, the V gene TRBV11-2; a possible D gene is TRBD1 (6 bases). The sequenced sample was peripheral blood. The TCR was taken from an adult man with Graves' ophthalmopathy. The CDR3 bases are TGTGCCAGCAGCTTAACACCTAACAGGGTTTACGAGCAGTACTTC. It is translated as CASSLTPNRVYEQYF.